A selection of T cell receptor beta chains follows, all from one sample in a study of patients and donors after allogeneic stem cell transplantation. Each CDR3 protein is one row after TCRdb ran MiXCR on the RT-PCR reads. The table shows 9,000 to 10,000 distinct CDR3 sequences, with 5.9% occurring only once. Material for sequencing was blood, either unsorted or a sorted T cell fraction (not recorded which). These receptors all come from a human donor who was either an allogeneic HSCT recipient or a stem cell or donor lymphocyte infusion donor (not recorded which). It is not recorded whose cells these are; they may come from a transplant donor. The CDR3 runs from the conserved cysteine through the conserved F or W. D genes are given only for firm matches. Clone size appears in some rows only: once, few, many, or a class for an expanded clone.

d_gene	v_gene	len	abundance	j_gene	CDR3aa	CDR3nt
-	TRBV20-1	13	many	TRBJ2-7	CSANLWGTYEQYF	TGCAGTGCTAACCTTTGGGGGACGTACGAGCAGTACTTC
TRBD1	TRBV29-1	16	-	TRBJ1-3	CSVNTPGQGAGNTIYF	TGCAGCGTCAATACCCCAGGACAGGGCGCTGGAAACACCATATATTTT
-	TRBV7-2	12	many	TRBJ1-1	CASSLPGRPSFF	TGTGCCAGCAGCTTACCCGGCAGGCCCAGTTTCTTT
TRBD1	TRBV19	14	many	TRBJ1-5	CASSISRGAKPQHF	TGTGCCAGTAGTATTTCCAGGGGGGCGAAGCCCCAGCATTTT
-	TRBV7-3	14	many	TRBJ2-3	CASSLSAATDTQYF	TGTGCCAGCAGCTTAAGCGCTGCGACAGATACGCAGTATTTT
-	TRBV28	15	medium-sized	TRBJ2-3	CASHRSGEGTDTQYF	TGTGCCAGCCACCGAAGTGGTGAGGGGACAGATACGCAGTATTTT
TRBD2	TRBV12-3/TRBV12-4	14	many	TRBJ2-1	CASSLVSGRYEQFF	TGTGCCAGCAGTTTAGTTAGCGGGAGGTATGAGCAGTTCTTC
TRBD1	TRBV2	15	many	TRBJ2-2	CASSRTGTDTGELFF	TGTGCCAGCAGCCGAACCGGGACAGACACCGGGGAGCTGTTTTTT
-	TRBV5-1	12	medium-sized	TRBJ1-2	CASSLEGYGYTF	TGCGCCAGCAGCTTGGAGGGGTACGGCTACACCTTC
-	TRBV27	15	many	TRBJ2-1	CASTPTGDHGNEQFF	TGTGCCAGCACCCCCACCGGAGACCATGGGAATGAGCAGTTCTTC
-	TRBV27	13	many	TRBJ2-7	CASSLTDSYEQYF	TGTGCCAGCAGTTTAACTGACTCCTACGAGCAGTACTTC
-	TRBV20-1	14	few	TRBJ2-3	CSARGTTRADTQYF	TGCAGTGCTAGAGGGACAACCAGGGCGGATACGCAGTATTTT
TRBD2	TRBV4-3	18	medium-sized	TRBJ2-2	CASSMRLAGTPNTGELFF	TGCGCCAGCAGCATGAGACTAGCGGGTACCCCGAACACCGGGGAGCTGTTTTTT
TRBD2	TRBV6-1	11	-	TRBJ2-1	CASSLADEQFF	TGTGCCAGCAGTCTAGCGGATGAGCAGTTCTTC
TRBD2	TRBV6-2/TRBV6-3	14	many	TRBJ2-7	CASSITGGFDEQYF	TGTGCCAGCAGTATAACCGGGGGGTTCGACGAGCAGTACTTC
-	TRBV10-3	14	few	TRBJ2-2	CAIKGSEGTGELFF	TGTGCCATCAAGGGGAGCGAGGGCACCGGGGAGCTGTTTTTT
TRBD2	TRBV2	17	many	TRBJ2-3	CASSDALIAGTSDTQYF	TGTGCCAGCAGTGACGCTTTAATAGCGGGAACGTCAGATACGCAGTATTTT
TRBD2	TRBV20-1	16	many	TRBJ2-5	CSARGIRREGQETQYF	TGCAGTGCTAGAGGAATTCGGCGGGAGGGCCAAGAGACCCAGTACTTC
TRBD1	TRBV12-3/TRBV12-4	16	many	TRBJ2-1	CASNPYPETGYNEQFF	TGTGCCAGCAATCCCTACCCGGAGACAGGGTACAATGAGCAGTTCTTC
-	TRBV24-1	15	many	TRBJ2-1	CATSDRRGILNEQFF	TGTGCCACCAGTGATCGGAGGGGAATACTCAATGAGCAGTTCTTC
TRBD1	TRBV14	16	-	TRBJ2-7	CASSQGTGLVIYEQYF	TGTGCCAGCAGCCAGGGGACAGGGTTGGTGATCTACGAGCAGTACTTC
TRBD2	TRBV12-3/TRBV12-4	15	many	TRBJ2-7	CASSLAGGLSYEQYF	TGTGCCAGCAGCCTAGCGGGAGGGCTCTCCTACGAGCAGTACTTC
TRBD1	TRBV4-2	15	-	TRBJ1-2	CASSQGTGDGYGYTF	TGTGCCAGCAGCCAAGGGACAGGGGATGGCTATGGCTACACCTTC
-	TRBV30	11	-	TRBJ2-5	CAWSVPGAQYF	TGTGCCTGGAGTGTGCCGGGGGCCCAGTACTTC
TRBD2	TRBV5-6	15	many	TRBJ2-1	CASSPGLAGHNEQFF	TGTGCCAGCAGCCCCGGACTAGCGGGGCACAATGAGCAGTTCTTC
-	TRBV6-2/TRBV6-3	15	few	TRBJ2-1	CASSLSGVPYNEQFF	TGTGCCAGCAGTCTCAGCGGAGTGCCCTACAATGAGCAGTTCTTC
TRBD2	TRBV29-1	15	many	TRBJ2-3	CSVERTSGATDTQYF	TGCAGCGTTGAACGAACTAGCGGGGCCACAGATACGCAGTATTTT
-	TRBV5-1	15	many	TRBJ1-1	CASSLAGGVETEAFF	TGCGCCAGCAGCTTGGCTGGGGGGGTTGAGACTGAAGCTTTCTTT
-	TRBV28	15	many	TRBJ2-1	CASSSPAASRNEQFF	TGTGCCAGCAGTTCACCAGCGGCCTCTCGGAATGAGCAGTTCTTC
-	TRBV4-2	12	few	TRBJ2-3	CASSQERGPKYF	TGTGCCAGCAGCCAAGAAAGAGGACCAAAGTATTTT
-	TRBV12-3/TRBV12-4	14	medium-sized	TRBJ2-1	CASSLGGALNEQFF	TGTGCCAGCAGTTTAGGGGGCGCATTGAATGAGCAGTTCTTC
-	TRBV6-2/TRBV6-3	14	medium-sized	TRBJ1-2	CASSYTTAGYGYTF	TGTGCCAGCAGTTATACGACGGCCGGCTATGGCTACACCTTC
-	TRBV12-3/TRBV12-4	11	medium-sized	TRBJ1-2	CASSLRDGYTF	TGTGCCAGCAGTTTAAGGGATGGCTACACCTTC
TRBD1	TRBV7-6	16	-	TRBJ2-7	CASSLVAGQGAQEQYF	TGTGCCAGCAGCTTAGTGGCGGGACAGGGGGCTCAAGAGCAGTACTTC
TRBD2	TRBV6-2/TRBV6-3	16	-	TRBJ2-7	CASSYRGGRAMYEQYF	TGTGCCAGCAGTTATCGAGGCGGGAGGGCCATGTACGAGCAGTACTTC
-	TRBV27	15	-	TRBJ2-1	CASSLTGNYYNEQFF	TGTGCCAGCAGTTTAACGGGGAATTACTACAATGAGCAGTTCTTC
-	TRBV10-3	15	many	TRBJ2-1	CAISESKGSSNEQFF	TGTGCCATCAGTGAGTCGAAAGGGTCGAGCAATGAGCAGTTCTTC
-	TRBV24-1	11	medium-sized	TRBJ1-1	CATSLGKGAFF	TGTGCCACCAGTCTGGGGAAGGGAGCTTTCTTT
TRBD1	TRBV20-1	14	many	TRBJ2-7	CSATLQGVRYEQYF	TGCAGTGCCACCCTCCAGGGGGTTCGGTACGAGCAGTACTTC
-	TRBV30	15	many	TRBJ1-5	CAWSVQGGPNQPQHF	TGTGCCTGGAGTGTACAGGGCGGGCCTAATCAGCCCCAGCATTTT